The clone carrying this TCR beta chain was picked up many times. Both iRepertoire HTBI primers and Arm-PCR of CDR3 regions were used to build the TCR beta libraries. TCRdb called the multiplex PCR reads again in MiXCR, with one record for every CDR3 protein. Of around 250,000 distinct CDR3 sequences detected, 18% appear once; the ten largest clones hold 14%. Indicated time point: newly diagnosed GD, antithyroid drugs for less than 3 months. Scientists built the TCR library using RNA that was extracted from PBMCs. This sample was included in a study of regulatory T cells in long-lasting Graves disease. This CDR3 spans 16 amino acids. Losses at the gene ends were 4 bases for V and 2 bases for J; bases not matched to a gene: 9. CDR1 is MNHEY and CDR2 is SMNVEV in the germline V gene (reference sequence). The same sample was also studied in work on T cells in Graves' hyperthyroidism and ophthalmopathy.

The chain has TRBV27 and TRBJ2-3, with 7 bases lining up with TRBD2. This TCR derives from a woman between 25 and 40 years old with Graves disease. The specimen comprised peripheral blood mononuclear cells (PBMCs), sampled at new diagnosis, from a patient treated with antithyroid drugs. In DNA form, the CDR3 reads TGTGCCAGCAGTTGGGTTAGCGGGCCTACCACAGATACGCAGTATTTT. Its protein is CASSWVSGPTTDTQYF.